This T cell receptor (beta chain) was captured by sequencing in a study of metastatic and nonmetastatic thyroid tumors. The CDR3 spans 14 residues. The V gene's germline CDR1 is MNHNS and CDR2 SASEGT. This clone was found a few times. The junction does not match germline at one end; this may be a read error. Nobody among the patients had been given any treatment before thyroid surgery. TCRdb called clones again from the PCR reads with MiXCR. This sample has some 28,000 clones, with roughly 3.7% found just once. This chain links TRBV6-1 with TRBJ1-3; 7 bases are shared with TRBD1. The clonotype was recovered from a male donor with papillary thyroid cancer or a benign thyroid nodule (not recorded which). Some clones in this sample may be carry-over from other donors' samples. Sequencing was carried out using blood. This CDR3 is CAGRDSISGNTIYF. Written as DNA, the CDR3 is TGTGCCGGCAGGGACAGCATCTCTGGAAACACCATATATTTT.